This T cell receptor (beta chain) was sequenced in a study of cytomegalovirus exposure and HLA in healthy donors. Study information: The platform used for the 120 or so validation repertoires matched that of the 666 first-cohort repertoires, a later analysis reported.

This CDR3 region has 14 residues. The germline V gene encodes CDR1 SEHNR and CDR2 FQNEAQ (reference sequence). With 5 bases clipped from V and 6 bases from J, the junction kept 8 bases outside the gene matches. This clone was seen just once. Using immunoSEQ multiplex PCR, the repertoire was profiled, and TCRdb retains in-frame clones only, with some absent. The table shows fewer than 200,000 clones, with about 89% occurring only once. This chain connects TRBV7-9 to TRBJ1-1, with 8 positions matching TRBD1. This clonotype was sampled from a woman aged 18 to 35 in good health and CMV-seropositive. Sequenced: PBMCs. The CDR3 is CASSPGTGPSEAFF. CDR3 bases: TGTGCCAGCAGCCCAGGGACAGGACCGTCTGAAGCTTTCTTT.